The present entry profiles one T cell receptor (beta chain) with its context. Its antigen is undetermined. As the CDR3 is not closed by the conserved phenylalanine or tryptophan, this likely results from a read error. The DNA is omitted, as the CDR3 cannot be located on it reliably, and the CDR3 follows TCRdb's listing. The sample originates from a study of breast tumors, draining lymph nodes, adjacent tissues. Study-level results: Tumor and nontumor repertoires were significantly more similar in luminal-like than in basal-like breast cancer. Tumor T cell lymph node origin was a supported hypothesis, not proven. The data were judged consistent with most tumor T cells coming from lymph node and expanding in tumor.

TCRdb re-called the multiplex PCR reads with MiXCR, one entry per CDR3 protein. The sample consists of fewer than 200,000 distinct CDR3 sequences, approximately 30% of them appearing once. Samples came from axillary lymph nodes draining the breast cancer. Counting both end residues, the CDR3 totals 9 amino acids. CDR1 is SGHRS and CDR2 is YFSETQ in the germline V gene. The chain carries TRBV5-1 and TRBJ2-2. The TCR was taken from a female donor with breast cancer. Some clones in this sample may be carry-over from other donors' samples. Sequenced input: axillary lymph node tissue. The CDR3 protein is CASSRGLVS.